This T cell receptor (beta chain) was obtained from a study of cytomegalovirus exposure and HLA in healthy donors. The wider study: A later analysis reported the 90 to 150 validation repertoires used the same platform as the approximately 670 first-cohort repertoires.

The CDR3 has 13 amino acids. The V end was cut by 3 bases, the J end by 0 bases, with 2 bases between. Germline V CDR1 and CDR2: LNHDA, SQIVND (reference sequence). The donors formed part of the roughly 110-subject validation cohort, distinct from the roughly 700-subject first cohort. Only in-frame clones appear in the TCRdb table, and some are missing; sequencing was by immunoSEQ multiplex PCR. Among 110,000 or so clones listed, approximately 86% were seen once. Sequenced material: PBMCs. The receptor was derived from a man in his late teens or twenties in good health and CMV-seropositive. The genes are TRBV19 and TRBJ2-2; D uncertain. CDR3 DNA: TGTGCCAGTAGTATCACGAACACCGGGGAGCTGTTTTTT. This encodes CASSITNTGELFF.